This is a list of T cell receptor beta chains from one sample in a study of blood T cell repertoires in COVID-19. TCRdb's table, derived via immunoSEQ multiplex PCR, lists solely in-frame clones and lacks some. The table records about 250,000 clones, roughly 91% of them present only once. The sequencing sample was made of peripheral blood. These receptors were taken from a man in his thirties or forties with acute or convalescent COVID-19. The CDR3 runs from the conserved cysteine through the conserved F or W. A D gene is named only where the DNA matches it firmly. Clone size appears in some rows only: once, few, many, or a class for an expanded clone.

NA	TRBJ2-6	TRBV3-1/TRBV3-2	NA	CASSPTASGANVLTF	TGTGCCAGCAGCCCCACAGCCTCTGGGGCCAACGTCCTGACTTTC
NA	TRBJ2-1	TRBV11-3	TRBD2	CASSSRGTTNEQFF	TGTGCCAGCAGCTCTCGTGGGACTACGAATGAGCAGTTCTTC
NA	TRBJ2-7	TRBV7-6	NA	CASSWTGADFNYEQYF	TGTGCCAGCAGTTGGACTGGCGCCGATTTTAACTACGAGCAGTACTTC
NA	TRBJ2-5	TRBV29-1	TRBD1	CSDWDRESETQYF	TGCAGCGACTGGGACAGGGAATCGGAGACCCAGTACTTC
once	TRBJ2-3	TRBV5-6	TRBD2	CASNTGTSGGATQYF	TGTGCCAGCAACACCGGGACTAGCGGGGGGGCTACGCAGTATTTT
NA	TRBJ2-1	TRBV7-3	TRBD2	CASQTTSGNEQFF	TGTGCCAGTCAGACGACTAGCGGGAATGAGCAGTTCTTC
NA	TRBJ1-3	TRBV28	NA	CASSPTGTGGNTIYF	TGTGCCAGCAGTCCTACAGGGACGGGTGGAAACACCATATATTTT
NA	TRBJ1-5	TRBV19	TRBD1	CASSIGTGLFYSNQPQHF	TGTGCCAGTAGTATAGGGACAGGTCTTTTTTATAGCAATCAGCCCCAGCATTTT
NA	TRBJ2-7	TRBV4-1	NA	CASSQDGSDYEQYF	TGCGCCAGCAGCCAAGATGGAAGCGATTACGAGCAGTACTTC
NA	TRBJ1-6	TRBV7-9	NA	CASSPNTRGPLHF	TGTGCCAGCAGCCCAAACACCAGGGGACCCCTCCACTTT
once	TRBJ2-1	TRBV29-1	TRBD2	CSVACLAGGDQFF	TGCAGCGTTGCTTGTCTAGCGGGGGGGGACCAGTTCTTC
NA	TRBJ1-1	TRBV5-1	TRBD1	CASSLHGQGTTLTVRTAGTEAFF	TGCGCCAGCAGCCTCCACGGACAGGGTACGACTTTGACTGTCCGCACGGCAGGCACTGAAGCTTTCTTT
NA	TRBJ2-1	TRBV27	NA	CASNRRGVNEQFF	TGTGCCAGCAATAGGCGGGGCGTCAATGAGCAGTTCTTC
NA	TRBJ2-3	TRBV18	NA	CASSPSRGTDTQYF	TGTGCCAGCTCACCAAGCAGGGGAACAGATACGCAGTATTTT
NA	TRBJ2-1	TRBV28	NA	CATGEGGAWNEQFF	TGTGCCACCGGGGAGGGGGGGGCGTGGAATGAGCAGTTCTTC
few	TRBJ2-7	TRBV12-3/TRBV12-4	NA	CASSSRGSYEQYF	TGTGCCAGCAGCTCCCGAGGATCCTACGAGCAGTACTTC
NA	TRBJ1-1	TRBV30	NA	CAWSTGMRTEAFF	TGTGCCTGGAGTACGGGGATGAGAACTGAAGCTTTCTTT
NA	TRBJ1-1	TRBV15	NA	CATSRDRGLAFF	TGTGCCACCAGCAGAGATAGGGGTTTAGCTTTCTTT
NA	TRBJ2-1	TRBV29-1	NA	CSVEGLGRGYNEQFF	TGCAGCGTTGAGGGGCTAGGCAGGGGCTACAATGAGCAGTTCTTC
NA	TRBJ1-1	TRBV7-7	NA	CASSPGGLNTEAFF	TGTGCTAGCAGCCCGGGGGGGCTGAACACTGAAGCTTTCTTT
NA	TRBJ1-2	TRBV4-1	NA	CASSHREGSYGYTF	TGCGCCAGCAGCCACCGGGAGGGAAGCTATGGCTACACCTTC
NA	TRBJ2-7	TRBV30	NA	CAWSVRPSYEQYF	TGTGCCTGGAGTGTACGGCCTAGCTACGAGCAGTACTTC
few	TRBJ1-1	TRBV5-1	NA	CASSLDRMNTEAFF	TGCGCCAGCAGCTTGGACAGGATGAACACTGAAGCTTTCTTT
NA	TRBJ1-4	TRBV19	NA	CASSTQDSGGEKLFF	TGTGCCAGTAGTACCCAGGACAGCGGGGGTGAAAAACTGTTTTTT
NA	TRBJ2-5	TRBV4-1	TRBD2	CASSPSPGLAGQETQYF	TGCGCCAGCAGCCCCTCTCCGGGACTAGCGGGGCAAGAGACCCAGTACTTC
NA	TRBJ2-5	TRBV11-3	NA	CASSLGGGKTQYF	TGTGCCAGCAGCTTAGGAGGCGGGAAGACCCAGTACTTC
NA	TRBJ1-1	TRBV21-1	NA	CASSKLRRVTTEAFF	TGTGCCAGCAGCAAATTGCGCAGGGTTACCACTGAAGCTTTCTTT
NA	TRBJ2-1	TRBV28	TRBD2	CASSSGTSGYNEQFF	TGTGCCAGCAGTTCCGGGACTAGCGGATACAATGAGCAGTTCTTC
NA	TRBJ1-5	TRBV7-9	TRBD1	CASSLQGEGQPQHF	TGTGCCAGCAGCTTACAGGGGGAAGGTCAGCCCCAGCATTTT
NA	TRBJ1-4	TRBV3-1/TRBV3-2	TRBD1	CASSQGGTGGADEKLFF	TGTGCCAGCAGCCAAGGGGGGACAGGGGGCGCGGATGAAAAACTGTTTTTT
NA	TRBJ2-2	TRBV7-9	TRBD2	CASSRRGLAGGGSGELFF	TGTGCCAGCAGCCGAAGGGGCCTAGCGGGAGGAGGGTCCGGGGAGCTGTTTTTT
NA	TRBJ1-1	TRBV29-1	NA	CSVSVLNTEAFF	TGCAGCGTCTCGGTCCTGAACACTGAAGCTTTCTTT